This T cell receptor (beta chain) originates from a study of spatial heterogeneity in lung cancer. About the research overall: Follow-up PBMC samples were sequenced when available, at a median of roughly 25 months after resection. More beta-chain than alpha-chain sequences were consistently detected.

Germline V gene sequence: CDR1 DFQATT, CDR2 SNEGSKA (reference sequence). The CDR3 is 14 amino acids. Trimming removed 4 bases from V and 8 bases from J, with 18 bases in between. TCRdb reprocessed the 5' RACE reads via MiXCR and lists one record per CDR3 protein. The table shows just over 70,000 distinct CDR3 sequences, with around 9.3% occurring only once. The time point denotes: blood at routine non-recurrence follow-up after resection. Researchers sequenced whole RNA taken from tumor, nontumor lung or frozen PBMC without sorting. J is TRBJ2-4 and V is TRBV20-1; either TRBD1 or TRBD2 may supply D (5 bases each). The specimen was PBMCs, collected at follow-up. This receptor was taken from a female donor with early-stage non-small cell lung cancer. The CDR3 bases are TGCAGTGCTATCTCAGGGCCGAGGCGGGACATTCAGTACTTC. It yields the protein CSAISGPRRDIQYF.